This TCR beta chain emerged from a study of OX40 agonist ivuxolimab in advanced cancers. Turning to the study itself: Patient treatment consisted of intravenous ivuxolimab administration every 2 weeks at 0.01 to 10 mg/kg.

Measured with immunoSEQ multiplex PCR; TCRdb has only the in-frame clones, and not every one. The profile covers about 77,000 clones, with 65% to 90% appearing a single time and 0.55% to 0.7% taken by the ten largest. In its sample, this clone was seen once. This CDR3 spans 15 amino acids. The J segment lost 4 bases and the V segment lost 1 base, leaving 6 bases of the junction unmatched. CDR1 SGHTA and CDR2 FQGNSA come from the germline V gene. The V and J genes are TRBV7-2 and TRBJ2-7; the match to TRBD1 covers 8 bases. Sequences were derived from CD4+ or CD8+ T cells sorted from blood, sampled in a trial of the OX40 agonist ivuxolimab. The sequence was obtained from an adult with an advanced solid tumor such as melanoma, head and neck, liver or kidney cancer. CDR3 nucleotides: TGTGCCAGCAGCTTAGTCGTCGGACAGGGATACGAGCAGTACTTC. Its protein product is CASSLVVGQGYEQYF.